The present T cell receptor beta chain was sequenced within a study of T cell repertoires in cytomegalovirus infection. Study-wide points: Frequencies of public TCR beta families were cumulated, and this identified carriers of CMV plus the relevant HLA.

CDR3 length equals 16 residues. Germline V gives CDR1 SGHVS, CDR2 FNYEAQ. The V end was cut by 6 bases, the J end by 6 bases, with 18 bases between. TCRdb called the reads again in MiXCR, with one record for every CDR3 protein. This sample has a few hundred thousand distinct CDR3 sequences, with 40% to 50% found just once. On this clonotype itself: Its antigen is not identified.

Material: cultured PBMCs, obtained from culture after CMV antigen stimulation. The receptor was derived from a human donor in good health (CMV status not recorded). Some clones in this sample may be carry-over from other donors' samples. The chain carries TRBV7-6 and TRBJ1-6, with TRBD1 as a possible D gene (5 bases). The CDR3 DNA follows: TGTGCCAGCAGACCCAAGGGAGGGGACTCTAATTCACCCCTCCACTTT. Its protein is CASRPKGGDSNSPLHF.